The 18 T cell receptor beta chains listed next were all sequenced from one sample in a study of patients and donors after allogeneic stem cell transplantation. TCRdb re-derived calls from the RT-PCR reads in MiXCR, one entry per CDR3 protein. In the table there are hundreds of thousands of distinct CDR3 sequences, around 15% of which are singletons. Sequenced: blood, either unsorted or a sorted T cell fraction (not recorded which). The source of these receptors is a human donor who was either an allogeneic HSCT recipient or a stem cell or donor lymphocyte infusion donor (not recorded which). It is not recorded whose cells these are; they may come from a transplant donor.

The table lists this clonotype with a few counts. V is TRBV7-6 and J is TRBJ1-6; a possible D gene is TRBD1 (5 bases). This CDR3 has 18 residues. V lost 5 bases, J lost 0 bases, and 17 bases lay in between. Per the germline V gene, CDR1 is SGHVS and CDR2 is FNYEAQ. The CDR3 bases are TGTGCCAGCAGCCCCGGGGGGTCAGCGAGCTCCTATAATTCACCCCTCCACTTT. It yields the protein CASSPGGSASSYNSPLHF.

The chain recombines TRBV27 with TRBJ2-7; D may match TRBD1 or TRBD2 (5 bases each). Germline V lookup: CDR1 MNHEY, CDR2 SMNVEV (reference sequence). The V end lost 3 bases, the J end lost 3 bases, and 12 bases lay between the germline ends. The CDR3 extends over 14 amino acids. CDR3 nucleotide sequence: TGTGCCAGCAGTTTTGACGGGACGGGCTACGAGCAGTACTTC. It is translated as CASSFDGTGYEQYF.

This chain joins TRBV14 and TRBJ1-2, with D unclear. V lost 0 bases, J lost 1 base, and 9 bases lay in between. This CDR3 has 15 residues. Germline V CDR1 and CDR2: SGHDN, FVKESK. The CDR3 DNA is TGTGCCAGCAGCCAAGATATATCCTGTAACTATGGCTACACCTTC. It encodes CASSQDISCNYGYTF.

This clonotype appeared a few times. The chain is built from TRBV20-1 and TRBJ1-1; no firm D call. The V and J ends lost 2 bases and 4 bases respectively, with 11 bases between them. Germline CDR1 is DFQATT and CDR2 is SNEGSKA (reference sequence). The CDR3 totals 13 residues. The CDR3 bases are TGCAGTGCTAGAACCTCCCGGGGCACTGAAGCTTTCTTT. This sequence encodes CSARTSRGTEAFF.

This clonotype was detected a few times. The chain uses TRBV20-1 and TRBJ2-5, with 10 bases lining up with TRBD2. Germline V gene lookup returns CDR1 DFQATT and CDR2 SNEGSKA (reference sequence). V trimming: 0 bases; J trimming: 6 bases; junction bases outside the gene matches: 13. This CDR3 contains 17 residues. The CDR3 is CSARDGAAGGPRQTQYF. CDR3 in DNA: TGCAGTGCTAGAGATGGGGCAGCGGGAGGGCCCCGGCAGACCCAGTACTTC.

This clonotype was counted a few times. The chain is built from TRBV20-1 and TRBJ2-1; D unresolved. The ends were cut back, 3 bases at V and 3 bases at J, with 9 bases in the middle. The CDR3 sequence is 13 residues long. From germline, CDR1 is DFQATT and CDR2 SNEGSKA (reference sequence). The CDR3 sequence: CSASWSYYNEQFF. CDR3 nucleotides: TGCAGTGCTAGCTGGTCATACTACAATGAGCAGTTCTTC.

The chain is built from TRBV5-6 and TRBJ2-1, with no clear D. Trimming left V 7 bases short and J 7 bases short, with 27 bases between. CDR3 size: 17 residues. Germline CDR1 SGHDT, CDR2 YYEEEE. CDR3 amino acids: CASLLLPSVDPRNEQFF. CDR3 nucleotides: TGTGCCAGCTTATTACTACCGTCCGTAGATCCCAGAAATGAGCAGTTCTTC.

The chain employs TRBV19 and TRBJ2-3; D could derive from TRBD1 or TRBD2 (5 bases each). Trimming took off 7 bases at V and 6 bases at J, with 20 bases between the two ends. The CDR3 is made up of 15 amino acids. The germline gives CDR1 LNHDA, CDR2 SQIVND (reference sequence). The CDR3 sequence: CASIRTGTPADTQYF. DNA for the CDR3: TGTGCCAGTATAAGAACCGGGACCCCTGCCGATACGCAGTATTTT.

V gene TRBV6-2 or TRBV6-3 combines with J gene TRBJ2-3; 8 nucleotides line up with TRBD2. The V and J ends lost 6 bases and 9 bases, in that order; junction bases with no gene match: 20. Looked up from germline, CDR1 is MNHEY and CDR2 is SVGEGT. This CDR3 has 17 amino acids. CDR3 residues: CASSPIPGAGAAATQYF. As DNA, the CDR3 is TGTGCCAGCAGCCCCATACCGGGAGCGGGGGCCGCCGCCACGCAGTATTTT.

This clonotype turned up a few times. This chain joins TRBV30 and TRBJ2-5; D is tentatively TRBD1 or TRBD2 (5 bases each). CDR1 is GTSNPN and CDR2 is SVGIG in the germline V gene (reference sequence). V lost 2 bases, J lost 1 base, and 8 bases lay in between. The CDR3 spans 13 residues. The DNA of the CDR3 is TGTGCCTGGAGTCGGGGCGGCCAAGAGACCCAGTACTTC. Its translation is CAWSRGGQETQYF. Together with reference TRBV30 and TRBJ2-5, the CDR3 gives the full variable domain: SQTIHQWPATLVQPVGSPLSLECTVEGTSNPNLYWYRQAAGRGLQLLFYSVGIGQISSEVPQNLSASRPQDRQFILSSKKLLLSDSGFYLCAWSRGGQETQYFGPGTRLLVL.

The V call is TRBV2, the J call TRBJ2-1; D is possibly TRBD1 or TRBD2 (5 bases each). V was shortened by 5 bases and J by 2 bases, with 16 bases between the two germline ends. CDR1 and CDR2 (germline): SNHLY, FYNNEI. The CDR3 is 16 amino acids. CDR3 in DNA: TGTGCCAGCAGTTTAAGTGGGAGAGGGGCCTACAATGAGCAGTTCTTC. Its translation is CASSLSGRGAYNEQFF.

This clonotype was detected only a few times. The J gene is TRBJ2-7, the V gene TRBV20-1; no definite D call. Trimming stripped 4 bases from V and 1 base from J, with 8 bases between. CDR3 length: 12 residues. CDR1 is DFQATT, CDR2 SNEGSKA, per germline (reference sequence). CDR3 DNA sequence: TGCAGTGCTAACCCCTTTTCCTACGAGCAGTACTTC. This codes for CSANPFSYEQYF.

This clonotype was seen more than once but under ten times. The chain links TRBV10-3 to TRBJ1-1; D gene uncertain. V dropped 8 bases and J dropped 0 bases, with 10 bases sitting between them. This CDR3 contains 13 residues. Germline lookup yields CDR1 ENHRY and CDR2 SYGVKD. CDR3 protein: CAIAHPMNTEAFF. The CDR3 coding sequence is TGTGCCATCGCGCACCCTATGAACACTGAAGCTTTCTTT.

This clonotype appeared a few times. The V and J genes are TRBV9 and TRBJ2-7; TRBD1 matches at 8 bases. V shed 5 bases and J 0 bases; nucleotides not matched to a gene: 13. The CDR3 runs 17 residues. CDR1 is SGDLS, CDR2 YYNGEE, per germline. CDR3 bases: TGTGCCAGCAGTACAGGACAGGGTTATACAAGCTCCTACGAGCAGTACTTC. Translating it yields CASSTGQGYTSSYEQYF.

This chain links TRBV7-6 with TRBJ2-5; D gene ambiguous. The germline V gene has CDR1 SGHVS and CDR2 FNYEAQ. Trimming pared 7 bases from V and 5 bases from J, leaving 17 bases between. This CDR3 is built from 14 residues. CDR3 bases: TGTGCCAGCAACACCCCGGCCCCGTGGGAGACCCAGTACTTC. Protein sequence: CASNTPAPWETQYF.

This clonotype has a handful of counts. The CDR3 reads CSAKRDRVITEAFF. The CDR3 DNA reads as TGCAGTGCTAAACGTGACAGGGTGATTACTGAAGCTTTCTTT. The chain has TRBV20-1 and TRBJ1-1; 7 nucleotides agree with TRBD1. CDR1 and CDR2 from the germline V gene are DFQATT and SNEGSKA (reference sequence). With V trimmed by 4 bases and J by 5 bases, 10 bases remained unmatched. The CDR3 is 14 residues long.

The rearrangement links TRBV6-2 or TRBV6-3 to TRBJ2-5, with D unresolved. The CDR3 consists of 13 residues. Germline lookup yields CDR1 MNHEY and CDR2 SVGEGT. Trimming shortened V by 6 bases and J by 4 bases, and 12 bases separated the two germline ends. CDR3: CASRYTRLETQYF. In DNA, the CDR3 is TGTGCCAGCAGATATACCCGTCTAGAGACCCAGTACTTC.

This clonotype was counted only a few times. The genes are TRBV5-5 and TRBJ1-2; no clear D. Germline-derived CDR1 and CDR2 are SGHKS and YYEKEE (reference sequence). CDR3 length: 15 residues. With 0 bases removed from V and 3 bases from J, the gap between germline ends came to 12 bases. CDR3 residues: CASSLGYSGDYGYTF. The CDR3 nucleotides read TGTGCCAGCAGCTTGGGGTATTCGGGTGACTATGGCTACACCTTC.